This paragraph reports one T cell receptor beta chain. In the study's own analysis: Reference gene primer amplification gave nucleated cell count estimates. TCRdb's table, derived via immunoSEQ multiplex PCR, lists solely in-frame clones and lacks some. V, J and clone size were drawn from that table, and D and trimming were deduced from the DNA. The table lists around 53,000 clones, more than 75% of them singletons, with approximately 20% in the top ten. The sample is drawn from a study of blood T cell repertoires in COVID-19. Study overall: Both acute and convalescent COVID-19 samples were obtained from the United States, Italy and Spain. T cells, B-cell-depleted T cells, or PBMCs supplied cDNA or gDNA.

The V segment lost 6 bases and the J segment 7 bases; nucleotides outside the gene matches: 8. In germline, CDR1 is MDHEN, CDR2 SYDVKM. The CDR3 runs to 16 residues. This clonotype originated in a man aged 50 or older with active or convalescent COVID-19. The specimen sequenced was peripheral blood. The chain employs TRBV28 and TRBJ2-3, with TRBD2 matching 15 bases. The CDR3 is CASRPAGLAGGNTQYF. DNA for the CDR3: TGTGCCAGCAGACCGGCCGGACTAGCGGGAGGGAATACGCAGTATTTT.